The 15 T cell receptor beta chains in this list originate from one sample, sequenced in a study of shared clonotypes between healthy human individuals. Terminally differentiated effector memory CD45RA+ cells were excluded by CCR7 positive selection of CD45RO-negative cells. The assay was immunoSEQ multiplex PCR, and TCRdb's table has in-frame clones only and misses some. The sample includes some 2,000,000 clones, about 95% of them seen just once. The specimen sequenced was naive CD8+ T cells sorted from blood. The receptors were sampled from a man aged 18-30 years in good health.

J is TRBJ2-1 and V is TRBV28; possible D gene TRBD2, 6 bases. The ends were cut back, 1 base at V and 5 bases at J, with 15 bases in the middle. The germline gives CDR1 MDHEN, CDR2 SYDVKM. The CDR3 runs to 16 residues. CDR3: CASSLFGEDPDNEQFF. The DNA of the CDR3 is TGTGCCAGCAGTTTATTTGGGGAGGATCCGGACAATGAGCAGTTCTTC.

The chain uses TRBV9 and TRBJ1-2, with D possibly matching TRBD1 (5 bases). The CDR3 covers 13 residues. Trimming pared 3 bases from V and 4 bases from J, leaving 10 bases between. Germline values: CDR1 SGDLS, CDR2 YYNGEE. This chain's CDR3 is CASSGQTSYGYTF. Written as DNA, the CDR3 is TGTGCCAGCAGCGGACAGACATCCTATGGCTACACCTTC. The whole variable domain, filled in from reference TRBV9 and TRBJ1-2, reads DSGVTQTPKHLITATGQRVTLRCSPRSGDLSVYWYQQSLDQGLQFLIQYYNGEERAKGNILERFSAQQFPDLHSELNLSSLELGDSALYFCASSGQTSYGYTFGSGTRLTVV.

V gene TRBV5-1 combines with J gene TRBJ2-1, with D tentatively TRBD1 (7 bases). The CDR3 is 17 amino acids. V lost 0 bases and J 4 bases, leaving 17 bases between the germline ends. In germline, CDR1 is SGHRS, CDR2 YFSETQ. The CDR3 is CASSLGVGGTDYNEQFF. The DNA for the CDR3 is TGCGCCAGCAGCTTGGGGGTCGGCGGGACAGATTACAATGAGCAGTTCTTC.

The rearrangement joins TRBV5-1 to TRBJ2-1, with TRBD2 matching over 8 bases. With 2 bases clipped from V and 8 bases from J, the junction kept 6 bases outside the gene matches. The germline gives CDR1 SGHRS, CDR2 YFSETQ. The CDR3 contains 14 residues. The CDR3 bases are TGCGCCAGCAGCTTAGGCGGGGGGCGCGATGAGCAGTTCTTC. Translated, it gives CASSLGGGRDEQFF.

This chain links TRBV6-5 with TRBJ1-2, with TRBD1 as a possible D gene (5 bases). Per the germline V gene, CDR1 is MNHEY and CDR2 is SVGAGI. Trimming stripped 0 bases from V and 6 bases from J, with 11 bases between. The CDR3 has 14 amino acids. The CDR3 loop is CASSYSAGRDGYTF. The CDR3 DNA sequence: TGTGCCAGCAGTTACTCGGCAGGGCGGGATGGCTACACCTTC.

A note on this clone: This specimen includes other DNA sequences encoding the same CDR3. The rearrangement links TRBV5-5 to TRBJ2-7; D unresolved. Trimming removed 2 bases at V and 0 bases at J, with 6 bases between. The V gene's germline CDR1 is SGHKS and CDR2 YYEKEE (reference sequence). The CDR3 has 13 amino acids. CDR3 protein: CASSFSGSYEQYF. DNA for the CDR3: TGTGCCAGCAGCTTTTCTGGCTCCTACGAGCAGTACTTC.

The rearrangement links TRBV4-1 to TRBJ2-7; perhaps TRBD2 as D (5 bases). V dropped 0 bases and J dropped 2 bases, with 11 bases sitting between them. CDR3 length: 15 residues. Germline V lookup: CDR1 MGHRA, CDR2 YSYEKL. CDR3 nucleotide sequence: TGCGCCAGCAGCCAAGATGTTCCGGGGACCTACGAGCAGTACTTC. Its translation is CASSQDVPGTYEQYF.

The chain is built from TRBV19 and TRBJ2-5; possibly TRBD1 for D (6 bases). CDR1 LNHDA and CDR2 SQIVND come from the germline V gene (reference sequence). The V gene lost 6 bases and the J gene lost 1 base, with 9 bases spanning the gap. CDR3 length: 13 amino acids. CDR3 sequence (DNA): TGTGCCAGTAGGGGGGCCGGCCAAGAGACCCAGTACTTC. Its protein product is CASRGAGQETQYF.

The genes are TRBV5-1 and TRBJ2-5; 7 bases match TRBD1. The V and J ends lost 2 bases and 1 base, in that order; junction bases with no gene match: 8. The CDR3 runs to 16 residues. Germline lookup yields CDR1 SGHRS and CDR2 YFSETQ. CDR3 residues: CASSFFRDRAQETQYF. The CDR3 DNA is TGCGCCAGCAGCTTTTTCCGGGACAGAGCCCAAGAGACCCAGTACTTC.

This clone was seen once. V is TRBV29-1 and J is TRBJ2-1; unclear D gene. V was cut by 2 bases and J by 5 bases, with 7 bases left in between. The CDR3 loop spans 12 amino acids. Germline V gene data show CDR1 as SQVTM and CDR2 as ANQGSEA. The CDR3 is CSVESLDNEQFF. The CDR3 bases are TGCAGCGTTGAATCATTGGACAATGAGCAGTTCTTC.

This clone appeared once. Additional DNA sequences in this sample encode the identical CDR3. V usage is TRBV6-5 and J usage is TRBJ2-5; D remains unclear. Germline loops: CDR1 MNHEY, CDR2 SVGAGI. Trimming stripped 2 bases from V and 2 bases from J, with 6 bases between. The CDR3 is 13 amino acids. Here the CDR3 DNA reads TGTGCCAGCAGTTACCCGGAACAAGAGACCCAGTACTTC. Translation: CASSYPEQETQYF.

Comments on this clone: Other nucleotide sequences from this sample produce the same CDR3. This chain connects TRBV6-5 to TRBJ1-1, with D uncertain. The CDR3 is 14 amino acids. Germline V gene data show CDR1 as MNHEY and CDR2 as SVGAGI. V lost 0 bases and J 4 bases, leaving 9 bases between the germline ends. The DNA of the CDR3 is TGTGCCAGCAGTTACTCTGGTGAGGGCACTGAAGCTTTCTTT. Encoded protein: CASSYSGEGTEAFF.

The V call is TRBV4-1, the J call TRBJ2-7; perhaps D is TRBD1 or TRBD2 (5 bases each). The CDR3 runs 15 residues. Germline lookup yields CDR1 MGHRA and CDR2 YSYEKL. V shed 0 bases and J shed 3 bases, with 12 bases lying between them. The DNA for the CDR3 is TGCGCCAGCAGCCAAGATTTGGGACCCTACTACGAGCAGTACTTC. This gives the protein CASSQDLGPYYEQYF.

V usage is TRBV4-2 and J usage is TRBJ2-7; D uncertain. Germline V gives CDR1 LGHNA, CDR2 YNFKEQ. V lost 0 bases to trimming and J lost 7 bases, with 13 bases between them. This CDR3 region has 14 residues. CDR3 coding DNA: TGTGCCAGCAGCCAAGAAACGCTCGAGGAGGAGCAGTACTTC. It translates to CASSQETLEEEQYF.

The chain uses TRBV5-1 and TRBJ2-7; the match to TRBD2 covers 8 bases. The CDR3 runs to 15 residues. J lost 3 bases, V lost 7 bases, and 12 bases had no gene match. Germline V gives CDR1 SGHRS, CDR2 YFSETQ. CDR3 DNA: TGCGCCAGCGCAGATAGTAGCGGGGCTGTCTACGAGCAGTACTTC. Residues: CASADSSGAVYEQYF.